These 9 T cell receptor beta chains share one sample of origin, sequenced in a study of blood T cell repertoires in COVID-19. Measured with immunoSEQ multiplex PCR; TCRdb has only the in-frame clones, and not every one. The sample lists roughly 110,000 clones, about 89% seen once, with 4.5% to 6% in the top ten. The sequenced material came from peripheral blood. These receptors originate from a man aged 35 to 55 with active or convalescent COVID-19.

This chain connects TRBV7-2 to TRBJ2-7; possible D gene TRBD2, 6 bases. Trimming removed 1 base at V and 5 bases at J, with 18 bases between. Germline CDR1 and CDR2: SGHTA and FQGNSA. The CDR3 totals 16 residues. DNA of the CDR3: TGTGCCAGCAGCTTAGATTCCGCTAGCGTGACAAACGAGCAGTACTTC. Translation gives CASSLDSASVTNEQYF.

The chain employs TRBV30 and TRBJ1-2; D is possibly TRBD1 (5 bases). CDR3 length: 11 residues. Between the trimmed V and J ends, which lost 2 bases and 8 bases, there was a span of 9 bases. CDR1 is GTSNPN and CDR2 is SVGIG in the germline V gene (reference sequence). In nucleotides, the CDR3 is TGTGCCTGGAGTATGGGGGGGGGCTACACCTTC. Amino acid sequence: CAWSMGGGYTF.

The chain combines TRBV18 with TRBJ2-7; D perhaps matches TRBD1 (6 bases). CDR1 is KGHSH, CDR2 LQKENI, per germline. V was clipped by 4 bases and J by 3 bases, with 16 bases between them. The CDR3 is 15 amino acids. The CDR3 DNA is TGTGCCAGCTCACAAAACCAGGGGCCGAGCTACGAGCAGTACTTC. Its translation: CASSQNQGPSYEQYF.

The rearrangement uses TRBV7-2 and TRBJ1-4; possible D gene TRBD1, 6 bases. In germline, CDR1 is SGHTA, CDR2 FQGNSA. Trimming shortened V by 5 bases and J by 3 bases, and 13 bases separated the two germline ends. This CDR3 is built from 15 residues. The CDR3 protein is CASSLGGTPNEKLFF. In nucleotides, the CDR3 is TGTGCCAGCAGCCTCGGTGGGACACCTAATGAAAAACTGTTTTTT. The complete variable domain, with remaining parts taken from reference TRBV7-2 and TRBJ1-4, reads GAGVSQSPSNKVTEKGKDVELRCDPISGHTALYWYRQSLGQGLEFLIYFQGNSAPDKSGLPSDRFSAERTGGSVSTLTIQRTQQEDSAVYLCASSLGGTPNEKLFFGSGTQLSVL.

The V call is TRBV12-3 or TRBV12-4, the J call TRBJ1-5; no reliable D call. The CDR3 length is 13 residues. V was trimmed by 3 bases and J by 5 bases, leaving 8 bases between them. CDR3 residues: CASSFSGYQPQHF. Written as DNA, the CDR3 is TGTGCCAGCAGTTTTTCGGGGTATCAGCCCCAGCATTTT.

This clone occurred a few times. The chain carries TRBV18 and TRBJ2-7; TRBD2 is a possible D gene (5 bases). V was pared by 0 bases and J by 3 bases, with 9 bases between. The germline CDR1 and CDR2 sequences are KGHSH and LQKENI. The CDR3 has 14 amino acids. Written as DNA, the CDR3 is TGTGCCAGCTCACCACCGAGGGTCCTCTACGAGCAGTACTTC. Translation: CASSPPRVLYEQYF.

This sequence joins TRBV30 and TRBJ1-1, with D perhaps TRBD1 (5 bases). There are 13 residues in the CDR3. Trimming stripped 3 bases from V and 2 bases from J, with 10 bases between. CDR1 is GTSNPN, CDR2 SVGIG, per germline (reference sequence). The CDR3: CAWSPDRNTEAFF. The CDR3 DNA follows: TGTGCCTGGAGCCCTGACAGAAACACTGAAGCTTTCTTT.

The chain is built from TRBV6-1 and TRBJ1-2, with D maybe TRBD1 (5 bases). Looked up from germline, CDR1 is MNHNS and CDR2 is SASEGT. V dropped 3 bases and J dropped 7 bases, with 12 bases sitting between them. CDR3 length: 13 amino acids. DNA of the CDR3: TGTGCCAGCAGTGACAGGGCGATGAGTGGCTACACCTTC. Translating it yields CASSDRAMSGYTF.

The CDR3 sequence is CASSPALAGGPDTQYF. CDR3 bases: TGTGCCAGCAGCCCGGCCCTAGCGGGAGGGCCAGATACGCAGTATTTT. This sequence joins TRBV5-4 and TRBJ2-3; 12 nucleotides agree with TRBD2. The CDR3 has 16 amino acids. V lost 4 bases, J lost 4 bases, and 7 bases stayed unmatched. Germline CDR1 and CDR2: SGHNT and YYREEE (reference sequence).